What follows describes a single TCR beta chain. Generated by immunoSEQ multiplex PCR, the TCRdb table keeps only in-frame clones and is missing some. The sample lists about 710,000 clones; more than 75% were seen once. Between the trimmed V and J ends, which lost 0 bases and 3 bases, there was a span of 13 bases. CDR1 is SGHRS, CDR2 YFSETQ, per germline. CDR3 length: 16 amino acids. This sample was included in a study of shared T cell receptors in the human thymus. Separately, the same data were catalogued under a study of human thymus T cells. That work states: Each of the donors was a healthy Finnish infant who was undergoing open corrective cardiac surgery for congenital heart defects. Corrective heart surgery yielded the resections from which the thymus tissue came. Apparent skewing of V and J gene usage characterized both thymic and blood repertoires. Highly overlapping thymic repertoires among unrelated individuals were reported in related research.

What was sequenced was thymocytes. This chain connects TRBV5-1 to TRBJ2-1, with D possibly matching TRBD1 (6 bases). The clonotype originates from a boy younger than two with a congenital heart defect. CDR3 bases: TGCGCCAGCAGCTTGGATGGCCAGACAGGCTACAATGAGCAGTTCTTC. Translated, it gives CASSLDGQTGYNEQFF.